The 18 T cell receptor beta chains in this list originate from one sample, sequenced in a study of blood T cell repertoires in COVID-19. Sequenced by immunoSEQ multiplex PCR; TCRdb stores in-frame clones only, minus some. The profile shows 150,000 to 250,000 clones, about 93% of them singletons. The sequenced sample was peripheral blood. The source is a man younger than 45 with COVID-19, enrolled during active disease.

The chain combines TRBV5-1 with TRBJ1-6, with D possibly being TRBD1 (6 bases). With 0 bases removed from V and 3 bases from J, the gap between germline ends came to 7 bases. The CDR3 length is 15 residues. Germline lookup yields CDR1 SGHRS and CDR2 YFSETQ. The CDR3 region is CASSLEQGYNSPLHF. The CDR3 DNA reads TGCGCCAGCAGCTTGGAACAGGGCTATAATTCACCCCTCCACTTT. Drawing the rest from reference TRBV5-1 and TRBJ1-6, the complete variable domain is KAGVTQTPRYLIKTRGQQVTLSCSPISGHRSVSWYQQTPGQGLQFLFEYFSETQRNKGNFPGRFSGRQFSNSRSEMNVSTLELGDSALYLCASSLEQGYNSPLHFGNGTRLTVT.

The chain has TRBV5-5 and TRBJ2-7, with D unresolved. The CDR3 has 11 residues. Deletions cut 4 bases from V and 4 bases from J, with 6 bases between. Germline lookup yields CDR1 SGHKS and CDR2 YYEKEE (reference sequence). The CDR3 nucleotides are TGTGCCAGCAGCCCACAATACGAGCAGTACTTC. Its protein is CASSPQYEQYF.

V usage is TRBV6-5 and J usage is TRBJ1-2; a possible D gene is TRBD1 (5 bases). The CDR3 loop spans 15 amino acids. Germline CDR1 MNHEY, CDR2 SVGAGI. V lost 0 bases and J 1 base, leaving 9 bases between the germline ends. The CDR3 sequence is CASSYSGLVNYGYTF. Written as DNA, the CDR3 is TGTGCCAGCAGTTACTCGGGGCTTGTTAACTATGGCTACACCTTC.

The chain couples TRBV7-7 to TRBJ2-5; 11 bases are a match to TRBD2. Per germline, CDR1 SSHAT and CDR2 FNYEAQ (reference sequence). This CDR3 has 14 residues. V dropped 3 bases and J dropped 3; count of bases not matched to a gene: 0. The DNA for the CDR3 is TGTGCCAGCAGCTTGGGACTAGCGGAAGAGACCCAGTACTTC. Protein product: CASSLGLAEETQYF.

This chain joins TRBV19 and TRBJ1-5; D perhaps matches TRBD1 (6 bases). The CDR3 is 18 amino acids. The V and J ends lost 0 bases and 3 bases respectively, with 18 bases between them. The germline V gene has CDR1 LNHDA and CDR2 SQIVND (reference sequence). The CDR3 here is CASSIEIGGRGFNQPQHF. The CDR3 region has the DNA TGTGCCAGTAGTATAGAGATTGGGGGCAGGGGCTTCAATCAGCCCCAGCATTTT.

The chain combines TRBV7-2 with TRBJ1-5; 10 nucleotides agree with TRBD1. Germline lookup yields CDR1 SGHTA and CDR2 FQGNSA. V was pared by 4 bases and J by 6 bases, with 3 bases of the junction left unmatched. This CDR3 is built from 14 residues. The CDR3 sequence: CASSSRQGAQPQHF. Written as DNA, the CDR3 is TGTGCCAGCAGCTCCCGACAGGGGGCTCAGCCCCAGCATTTT.

The chain has TRBV3-1 (or the pseudogene TRBV3-2) and TRBJ2-7, with D tentatively TRBD2 (6 bases). This CDR3 has 14 residues. V was shortened by 4 bases and J by 2 bases, with 12 bases between the two germline ends. CDR1 and CDR2 from the germline V gene are LGHDT and YNNKEL (reference sequence). The CDR3 nucleotides read TGTGCCAGCAGCCCCGTAGCGGAAGCCTACGAGCAGTACTTC. This gives the protein CASSPVAEAYEQYF.

A single count supports this clone. The chain combines TRBV7-2 with TRBJ1-5, with a weak D call TRBD1 (6 bases). Germline lookup yields CDR1 SGHTA and CDR2 FQGNSA. This CDR3 contains 15 residues. Trimming cost V 1 base and J 3 bases, with 10 bases left between them. CDR3 bases: TGTGCCAGCAGCTTAGTCGGACAGCCCAATCAGCCCCAGCATTTT. Its translation is CASSLVGQPNQPQHF.

In this sample, this clone turned up once. This chain connects TRBV7-6 to TRBJ1-1; 7 positions agree with TRBD1. The CDR3 is made up of 13 amino acids. Germline V gene lookup returns CDR1 SGHVS and CDR2 FNYEAQ. Trimming cost V 5 bases and J 3 bases; bases outside gene matches: 3. The CDR3 sequence is CASSLQGDTEAFF. CDR3 DNA sequence: TGTGCCAGCAGCCTCCAGGGGGACACTGAAGCTTTCTTT.

The chain has TRBV6-5 and TRBJ1-2; D ambiguous. The CDR3 loop spans 15 amino acids. The V end was cut by 2 bases, the J end by 1 base, with 11 bases between. Germline values: CDR1 MNHEY, CDR2 SVGAGI. The CDR3 coding sequence is TGTGCCAGCAGTTACGCCGGCCGGGATAACTATGGCTACACCTTC. Translation gives CASSYAGRDNYGYTF.

The chain joins TRBV5-1 to TRBJ2-3; weak D call: TRBD2 (7 bases). V was clipped by 0 bases and J by 4 bases, with 9 bases between them. The CDR3 has 14 residues. Looked up from germline, CDR1 is SGHRS and CDR2 is YFSETQ. CDR3 sequence reads: CASSLGEGADTQYF. Written as DNA, the CDR3 is TGCGCCAGCAGCTTGGGGGAGGGGGCAGATACGCAGTATTTT.

This sequence joins TRBV7-9 and TRBJ2-1; 7 bases match TRBD1. This CDR3 has 16 residues. CDR1 is SEHNR, CDR2 FQNEAQ, per germline (reference sequence). V was clipped by 3 bases and J by 5 bases; unmatched bases: 10. The CDR3 reads CASSFKTTGFDNEQFF. The CDR3 DNA reads TGTGCCAGCAGCTTTAAAACGACAGGGTTCGACAATGAGCAGTTCTTC.

The chain joins TRBV7-2 to TRBJ1-3; TRBD1 matches 7 bases. CDR1 is SGHTA and CDR2 is FQGNSA in the germline V gene. V lost 5 bases, J lost 4 bases, and 5 bases stayed unmatched. This CDR3 contains 14 residues. The CDR3 coding sequence is TGTGCCAGCAGCCCAGCAGGGGGAGGAAACACCATATATTTT. Translation: CASSPAGGGNTIYF.

This clone was observed a few times. This chain uses TRBV5-1 with TRBJ1-5; 7 bases align to TRBD1. The CDR3 spans 14 residues. Trimming at V came to 2 bases and at J to 8 bases, leaving 7 bases not matched to a gene. Germline CDR1 SGHRS, CDR2 YFSETQ. The CDR3 loop reads CASSFKGAPEPQHF. The CDR3 DNA sequence: TGCGCCAGCAGCTTTAAGGGGGCTCCCGAGCCCCAGCATTTT.

This clone was picked up one time. This sequence joins TRBV11-1 and TRBJ1-2; 7 bases are a match to TRBD1. The CDR3 consists of 15 residues. V lost 5 bases to trimming and J lost 4 bases; unmatched junction nucleotides: 10. Germline CDR1 is SGHAT and CDR2 is FQDESV (reference sequence). The CDR3 spells CASSPRQGKFYGYTF. In nucleotides, the CDR3 is TGTGCCAGCAGCCCCAGACAGGGCAAGTTCTATGGCTACACCTTC.

The chain recombines TRBV4-1 with TRBJ1-2, with a possible D match to TRBD1 (5 bases). This CDR3 has 15 residues. With 3 bases removed from V and 2 bases from J, the gap between germline ends came to 13 bases. The germline V gene encodes CDR1 MGHRA and CDR2 YSYEKL. CDR3 in amino acids: CASSHTGTENYGYTF. The CDR3 nucleotides are TGCGCCAGCAGCCACACCGGGACTGAGAACTATGGCTACACCTTC.

This clone was found once. The V gene is TRBV12-5, the J gene TRBJ2-1; the match to TRBD1 covers 10 bases. Germline V gives CDR1 LGHNT, CDR2 FRNRAP. This CDR3 contains 15 residues. Trimming at V came to 5 bases and at J to 4 bases, leaving 5 bases not matched to a gene. The chain's CDR3 is CASGAGTGVYNEQFF. The CDR3 DNA reads as TGTGCTAGTGGTGCCGGGACAGGGGTATACAATGAGCAGTTCTTC.

The genes are TRBV11-2 and TRBJ2-1; the match to TRBD2 covers 7 bases. The CDR3 loop spans 15 amino acids. Trimming removed 5 bases from V and 4 bases from J; junction bases left unmatched: 8. CDR1 is SGHAT, CDR2 FQNNGV, per germline. The CDR3 bases are TGTGCCAGCAGCGCGAGCGGGACTACGTACAATGAGCAGTTCTTC. Its protein product is CASSASGTTYNEQFF.